These 8 T cell receptor beta chains originate from one sample sequenced in a study of cytomegalovirus exposure and HLA in healthy donors. 60 Vbeta and 13 Jbeta primers were used in PCR. TCRdb's table, derived via immunoSEQ multiplex PCR, lists solely in-frame clones and lacks some. The sample includes approximately 170,000 clones, roughly 83% of them seen just once. Sequenced sample: PBMCs. Every receptor here comes from a boy aged 2 to 10 in good health and CMV-seronegative.

The chain is built from TRBV4-2 and TRBJ1-2, with a weak D call TRBD1 (5 bases). This CDR3 has 14 residues. Germline V gene lookup returns CDR1 LGHNA and CDR2 YNFKEQ. Trimming stripped 0 bases from V and 7 bases from J, with 12 bases between. DNA for the CDR3: TGTGCCAGCAGCCAAGAAAGGGGTAACGGTGGCTACACCTTC. Translating it yields CASSQERGNGGYTF.

The count of this clone is one. The chain couples TRBV7-9 to TRBJ1-2; D uncertain. The germline V gene encodes CDR1 SEHNR and CDR2 FQNEAQ (reference sequence). The CDR3 has 12 amino acids. V gave up 5 bases and J gave up 8 bases, with 12 bases separating them. The CDR3 region is CASSPSQEGYTF. The CDR3, as DNA: TGTGCCAGCAGCCCCTCGCAGGAAGGCTACACCTTC.

This clone was seen only a few times. This chain uses TRBV7-2 with TRBJ1-1, with 8 nucleotides matching TRBD1. Germline-derived CDR1 and CDR2 are SGHTA and FQGNSA. Trimming cost V 4 bases and J 5 bases; bases outside gene matches: 3. The CDR3 consists of 13 residues. Here the CDR3 reads CASSWTGRTEAFF. The DNA of the CDR3 is TGTGCCAGCAGCTGGACAGGGCGGACTGAAGCTTTCTTT.

The CDR3 coding sequence is TGTGCCAGCAGCCCCGTCGGGACCGGGGAGCTGTTTTTT. It is translated as CASSPVGTGELFF. The chain uses TRBV5-6 and TRBJ2-2; D gene unclear. V lost 4 bases, J lost 5 bases, and 9 bases lay in between. This CDR3 is 13 amino acids long. Germline loops: CDR1 SGHDT, CDR2 YYEEEE.

The rearrangement joins TRBV14 to TRBJ1-4; 7 nucleotides match TRBD1. The CDR3 spans 15 residues. V lost 6 bases, J lost 3 bases, and 7 bases stayed unmatched. Germline assignment: CDR1 SGHDN and CDR2 FVKESK. The CDR3 sequence: CASSPTGTANEKLFF. In DNA form, the CDR3 reads TGTGCCAGCAGTCCTACCGGGACAGCTAATGAAAAACTGTTTTTT.

This clone was seen more than once but under ten times. The rearrangement uses TRBV18 and TRBJ1-1, with D possibly matching TRBD1 (6 bases). The CDR3 is made up of 16 amino acids. V lost 0 bases, J lost 1 base, and 12 bases lay in between. Germline values: CDR1 KGHSH, CDR2 LQKENI. This chain's CDR3 is CASSPPTGPANTEAFF. CDR3 DNA sequence: TGTGCCAGCTCACCACCGACAGGCCCGGCGAACACTGAAGCTTTCTTT.

Concerning this clone itself: Distinct nucleotide sequences in the sample also encode this CDR3. The chain has TRBV5-4 and TRBJ2-5; the D gene is possibly TRBD2 (6 bases). The CDR3 runs to 13 residues. V lost 0 bases and J 4 bases, leaving 7 bases between the germline ends. Germline CDR1 SGHNT, CDR2 YYREEE (reference sequence). CDR3 nucleotides: TGTGCCAGCAGCTTGGGGGGAGGAGAGACCCAGTACTTC. It specifies CASSLGGGETQYF.

In this sample, this clone turned up a few times. The chain joins TRBV10-2 to TRBJ1-2, with 7 bases matching TRBD1. The CDR3 consists of 14 residues. V lost 4 bases and J lost 2; bases outside the gene matches: 4. From germline, CDR1 is WSHSY and CDR2 SAAADI. The CDR3 loop reads CASSVEGANYGYTF. CDR3 sequence (DNA): TGCGCCAGCAGTGTGGAGGGGGCGAACTATGGCTACACCTTC.